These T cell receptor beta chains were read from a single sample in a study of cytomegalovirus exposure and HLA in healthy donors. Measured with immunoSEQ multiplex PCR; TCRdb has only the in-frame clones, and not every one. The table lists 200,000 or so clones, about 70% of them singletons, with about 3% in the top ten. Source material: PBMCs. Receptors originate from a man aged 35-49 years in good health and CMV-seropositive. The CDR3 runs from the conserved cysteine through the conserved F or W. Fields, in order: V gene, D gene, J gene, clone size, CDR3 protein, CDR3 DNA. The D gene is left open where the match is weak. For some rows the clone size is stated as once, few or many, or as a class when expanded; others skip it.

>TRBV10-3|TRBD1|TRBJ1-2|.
CAISEHPGTGDLNYGYTF
TGTGCCATCAGTGAGCACCCCGGGACAGGGGATTTAAACTATGGCTACACCTTC
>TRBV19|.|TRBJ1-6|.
CASSSAGIVGSPLHF
TGTGCCAGTAGTTCCGCAGGGATCGTCGGATCACCCCTCCACTTT
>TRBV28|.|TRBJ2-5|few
CASSSPAVEETQYF
TGTGCCAGCAGTAGTCCGGCGGTCGAAGAGACCCAGTACTTC
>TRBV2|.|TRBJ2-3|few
CASSEGLAVTDTQYF
TGTGCCAGCAGTGAAGGGCTCGCGGTCACAGATACGCAGTATTTT
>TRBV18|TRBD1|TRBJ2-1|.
CASSQAQGVGDEQFF
TGTGCCAGCTCACAGGCACAGGGGGTGGGCGATGAGCAGTTCTTC
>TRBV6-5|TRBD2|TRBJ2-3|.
CASSPGGDTQYF
TGTGCCAGCAGCCCCGGGGGGGATACGCAGTATTTT
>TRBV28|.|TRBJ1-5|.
CASSSTLSQPQHF
TGTGCCAGCAGTTCCACCCTGAGTCAGCCCCAGCATTTT
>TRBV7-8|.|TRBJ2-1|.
CASSLAMGPGNEQFF
TGTGCCAGCAGCTTAGCCATGGGGCCGGGCAATGAGCAGTTCTTC
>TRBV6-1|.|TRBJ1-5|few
CASRDSVSPQHF
TGTGCCAGCAGGGACAGCGTTTCCCCCCAGCATTTT
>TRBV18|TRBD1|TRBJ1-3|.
CASSRGTDGNTIYF
TGTGCCAGCTCCCGCGGGACAGATGGAAACACCATATATTTT
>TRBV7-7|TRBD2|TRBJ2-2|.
CASSPQSGGLTGELFF
TGTGCCAGCAGTCCTCAAAGCGGGGGTTTGACCGGGGAGCTGTTTTTT